Listed below are T cell receptor beta chains from one sample, sequenced in a study of blood T cell repertoires in COVID-19. Generated by immunoSEQ multiplex PCR, the TCRdb table keeps only in-frame clones and is missing some. The table includes approximately 62,000 clones, about 81% detected once. The sequencing input was peripheral blood. The receptors derive from a man at least 80 years old with acute or convalescent COVID-19. CDR3s include the opening cysteine and the closing phenylalanine or tryptophan. The D gene is left open where the match is weak. Expanded clones get a size class; other rows say once, few or many, or leave the size out.

v_gene	abundance	d_gene	j_gene	len	CDR3nt	CDR3aa
TRBV3-1/TRBV3-2	NA	NA	TRBJ2-3	15	TGTGCCAGCAGCCAAGATGGGCGTAGCACAGATACGCAGTATTTT	CASSQDGRSTDTQYF
TRBV30	NA	TRBD1	TRBJ2-1	12	TGTGCCTGGAGGGTTGACAGGGGGCGCGAGTTCTTC	CAWRVDRGREFF
TRBV3-1/TRBV3-2	many	NA	TRBJ2-7	14	TGTGCCAGCAGCCAAGCGGGGAGCTCCTACGAGCAGTACTTC	CASSQAGSSYEQYF
TRBV5-1	NA	TRBD1	TRBJ2-2	15	TGCGCCACCAAAAAGGGGACAGGGGATACCGGGGAGCTGTTTTTT	CATKKGTGDTGELFF
TRBV5-1	few	TRBD1	TRBJ1-1	15	TGCGCCAGCAGCTTGGACGACAGGGGGCGTACTGAAGCTTTCTTT	CASSLDDRGRTEAFF
TRBV2	NA	TRBD2	TRBJ2-5	13	TGTGCCAGCAAGGGCGGGGGGTTAGAGACCCAGTACTTC	CASKGGGLETQYF
TRBV2	once	TRBD1	TRBJ1-2	15	TGTGCCAGCAGTTCTAACAGGGGAAGGTCCTATGGCTACACCTTC	CASSSNRGRSYGYTF
TRBV18	NA	TRBD1	TRBJ1-6	14	TGTGCCAGCTCGGGACAGGTAGATAATTCACCCCTCCACTTT	CASSGQVDNSPLHF
TRBV3-1/TRBV3-2	NA	NA	TRBJ1-2	14	TGTGCCAGCAGCCAGGAAGCAGGGGCGCTGGGCTACACCTTC	CASSQEAGALGYTF
TRBV29-1	few	NA	TRBJ1-2	13	TGCAGCGTTGAAAAGCCCCGAGGCTATGGCTACACCTTC	CSVEKPRGYGYTF
TRBV27	NA	NA	TRBJ1-1	14	TGTGCCAGCAGTTTAACAGGGCCCCACACTGAAGCTTTCTTT	CASSLTGPHTEAFF
TRBV12-3/TRBV12-4	NA	TRBD1	TRBJ1-1	12	TGTGCCAGCAGAAACAGGGGCACTGAAGCTTTCTTT	CASRNRGTEAFF
TRBV9	NA	NA	TRBJ1-2	16	TGTGCCAGCAGCGTAGAATTTGGGGCAGCGAACTATGGCTACACCTTC	CASSVEFGAANYGYTF
TRBV6-5	NA	TRBD1	TRBJ2-7	15	TGTGCCAGCAGAATCTCCGGGACAGGGCGTTACGAGCAGTACTTC	CASRISGTGRYEQYF
TRBV19	NA	NA	TRBJ1-5	15	TGTGCCAGTAGTGGGCGATCCTCGAGTGGTCAGCCCCAGCATTTT	CASSGRSSSGQPQHF
TRBV29-1	NA	NA	TRBJ2-7	12	TGCAGCGGAGTAAGTGAGACCTACGAGCAGTACTTC	CSGVSETYEQYF
TRBV6-5	NA	NA	TRBJ2-5	15	TGTGCCAGCACTCCAGGGGAGAGGGCCCAAGAGACCCAGTACTTC	CASTPGERAQETQYF
TRBV5-1	NA	TRBD2	TRBJ2-5	15	TGCGCCAGCAGCTTGGGTGGCGGGGGGCAAGAGACCCAGTACTTC	CASSLGGGGQETQYF
TRBV12-3/TRBV12-4	NA	NA	TRBJ1-1	13	TGTGCCAGCAGGCGACAGCTGAACACTGAAGCTTTCTTT	CASRRQLNTEAFF
TRBV2	NA	TRBD2	TRBJ2-1	15	TGTGCCAGCAACCCGGGACTAGCGGGAGACAATGAGCAGTTCTTC	CASNPGLAGDNEQFF
TRBV4-1	once	NA	TRBJ2-7	16	TGCGCCAGCAGCCCCCAAGCCACAGGGGGGGACTACGAGCAGTACTTC	CASSPQATGGDYEQYF
TRBV5-1	NA	TRBD1	TRBJ2-7	14	TGCGCCAGCAGCTTAGGACAGGGACAAGACGAGCAGTACTTC	CASSLGQGQDEQYF
TRBV7-6	NA	TRBD2	TRBJ2-1	16	TGTGCCAGCAGCTCCCCTAGGGAGCGGGGGGGCAATGAGCAGTTCTTC	CASSSPRERGGNEQFF
TRBV19	NA	NA	TRBJ2-6	16	TGTGCCAGTAGTATAGTCGGAGGCTCTGGGGCCAACGTCCTGACTTTC	CASSIVGGSGANVLTF
TRBV7-2	NA	TRBD1	TRBJ1-2	16	TGTGCCAGCAGCACCCGCAATACAGGGGCGAACTATGGCTACACCTTC	CASSTRNTGANYGYTF
TRBV19	NA	NA	TRBJ2-5	17	TGTGCCAGTAGTATAGAGGGAACAGGGACGCTCCAAGAGACCCAGTACTTC	CASSIEGTGTLQETQYF
TRBV4-1	NA	NA	TRBJ2-3	15	TGCGCCAGCAGCCAAGATCCTGGGGCCGTGGATACGCAGTATTTT	CASSQDPGAVDTQYF
TRBV28	NA	TRBD2	TRBJ2-7	15	TGTGCCAGCAGTGGGCGGGGGGCCTCCCATTACGAGCAGTACTTC	CASSGRGASHYEQYF
TRBV3-1/TRBV3-2	NA	NA	TRBJ2-5	14	TGTGCCAGCAGCCCAGGGGGGCCCTGGGAGACCCAGTACTTC	CASSPGGPWETQYF
TRBV29-1	NA	NA	TRBJ1-6	13	TGCAGCGCCAGGGAGGGTTATAATTCACCCCTCCACTTT	CSAREGYNSPLHF
TRBV6-5	NA	NA	TRBJ2-1	12	TGTGCCAGCGCGGGGCTGAGCTATGAGCAGTTCTTC	CASAGLSYEQFF
TRBV7-9	NA	TRBD1	TRBJ1-4	16	TGTGCCAGCAGCCTACATCAGGGACAGGGAGATGAAAAACTGTTTTTT	CASSLHQGQGDEKLFF
TRBV7-9	NA	TRBD1	TRBJ1-3	18	TGTGCCAGCAGCTTGAAGACCAGGGGGGTAATCTCTGGAAACACCATATATTTT	CASSLKTRGVISGNTIYF
TRBV6-5	NA	NA	TRBJ1-1	15	TGTGCCAGCCGTTATACTACGGGGTCACACACTGAAGCTTTCTTT	CASRYTTGSHTEAFF
TRBV5-6	NA	TRBD1	TRBJ1-3	18	TGTGCCAGCAGCCCGCTTATAAAGGAGGGGGCTTCTGGAAACACCATATATTTT	CASSPLIKEGASGNTIYF
TRBV18	NA	NA	TRBJ1-1	16	TGTGCCAGCTCACCTTGGCAGGAAATAAGTAGCACTGAAGCTTTCTTT	CASSPWQEISSTEAFF
TRBV6-5	NA	NA	TRBJ1-2	14	TGTGCCAGCAGTTACTTCTCAGGGAACTATGGCTACACCTTC	CASSYFSGNYGYTF
TRBV2	NA	TRBD1	TRBJ1-5	15	TGTGCCAGCAGTTACTGGACAGGGGGCAATCAGCCCCAGCATTTT	CASSYWTGGNQPQHF
TRBV19	NA	NA	TRBJ1-1	15	TGTGCCAGTAGTATAGGGCCGGGACTTGGCACTGAAGCTTTCTTT	CASSIGPGLGTEAFF
TRBV4-1	once	NA	TRBJ2-3	15	TGCGCCAGCAGCCAATACAGGGATGGGACAGATACGCAGTATTTT	CASSQYRDGTDTQYF
TRBV2	few	TRBD1	TRBJ1-2	14	TGTGCCAGCAGCCTAGGGACAGCCAACTATGGCTACACCTTC	CASSLGTANYGYTF
TRBV2	once	NA	TRBJ1-6	12	TGTGCCAGCAGGGCGGAGTATTCACCCCTCCACTTT	CASRAEYSPLHF
TRBV7-6	NA	NA	TRBJ2-5	14	TGTGCCAGCAGCTTAGGGCAGACTCAAGAGACCCAGTACTTC	CASSLGQTQETQYF
TRBV29-1	NA	TRBD1	TRBJ2-7	17	TGCAGCGTTGAGGGACAGGGGACAAAAAAGAACTCCTACGAGCAGTACTTC	CSVEGQGTKKNSYEQYF
TRBV5-1	NA	TRBD1	TRBJ1-3	18	TGCGCCAGCAGCTTGGGGACAGGGGGCTCGGGGAGAGGAAACACCATATATTTT	CASSLGTGGSGRGNTIYF
TRBV11-3	NA	TRBD2	TRBJ2-2	16	TGTGCCAGCAGTCAAGCTCTAGCGGGGGGAACCGGGGAGCTGTTTTTT	CASSQALAGGTGELFF
TRBV6-2/TRBV6-3	NA	NA	TRBJ2-7	17	TGTGCCAGCAGTTACTCGGTGGGGGGGGCCGCTGACTACGAGCAGTACTTC	CASSYSVGGAADYEQYF
TRBV4-1	many	NA	TRBJ2-7	16	TGCGCCAGCAGCCAAGAGGAGCACGGCCGCTCCTACGAGCAGTACTTC	CASSQEEHGRSYEQYF
TRBV2	NA	TRBD1	TRBJ1-5	16	TGTGCCAGCAGCGGCAGAAGACAGGGATTGAATCAGCCCCAGCATTTT	CASSGRRQGLNQPQHF
TRBV29-1	NA	NA	TRBJ1-3	14	TGCAGCGCCTCAGTCGACACGGGAGGAAACACCATATATTTT	CSASVDTGGNTIYF
TRBV6-5	NA	TRBD2	TRBJ2-5	15	TGTGCCAGCAGTTCTAGCGGGGGGGCAGGGGAGACCCAGTACTTC	CASSSSGGAGETQYF
TRBV25-1	NA	NA	TRBJ1-6	15	TGTGCCAGCAGTGAAGGCCAGGTCTATAATTCACCCCTCCACTTT	CASSEGQVYNSPLHF
TRBV5-4	NA	NA	TRBJ1-1	14	TGTGCCAGCAGCACAGGGACGAGGAACACTGAAGCTTTCTTT	CASSTGTRNTEAFF
TRBV27	once	TRBD1	TRBJ2-7	15	TGTGCCAGCAGTTCTCGGACAGGGACTTTGGACGAGCAGTACTTC	CASSSRTGTLDEQYF